The 19 T cell receptor beta chains below were found in one sample sequenced in a study of T-cell reconstitution after alpha-beta-depleted transplantation in children. The TCRbeta library was prepared with unique molecular identifiers. Via MiXCR, TCRdb re-called the PCR reads, giving one row per CDR3 protein. The sample lists nearly 400,000 distinct CDR3 sequences, about 20% occurring once. The source material was PBMCs from the stem cell graft donor, sampled from the stem cell graft. Receptor source: a human donor who donated a stem cell graft to a child with acute myeloid leukemia.

The chain couples TRBV5-1 to TRBJ2-3; D not resolved. The V end lost 0 bases, the J end lost 0 bases, and 5 bases lay between the germline ends. Germline V gene data show CDR1 as SGHRS and CDR2 as YFSETQ. The CDR3 is 14 amino acids. For the CDR3, the DNA is TGCGCCAGCAGCTTGGAACACAGCACAGATACGCAGTATTTT. Its translation is CASSLEHSTDTQYF.

This clonotype was observed at least ten times. The chain recombines TRBV25-1 with TRBJ2-7; 10 bases are shared with TRBD2. Germline-derived CDR1 and CDR2 are MGHDK and SYGVNS. CDR3 length: 15 amino acids. The V segment lost 3 bases and the J segment 5 bases; nucleotides outside the gene matches: 7. The CDR3 sequence is CASSDNLAGAHEQYF. CDR3 DNA sequence: TGTGCCAGCAGTGATAATCTAGCGGGAGCCCACGAGCAGTACTTC.

The gene calls are TRBV29-1 and TRBJ1-2, with D possibly matching TRBD1 (5 bases). Per germline, CDR1 SQVTM and CDR2 ANQGSEA. The CDR3 has 13 residues. V dropped 2 bases and J dropped 4 bases, with 11 bases sitting between them. The chain's CDR3 is CSVESGETYGYTF. CDR3 sequence (DNA): TGCAGCGTTGAATCGGGGGAGACCTATGGCTACACCTTC.

This chain joins TRBV29-1 and TRBJ2-2; D call uncertain. Trimming took 4 bases from V and 3 from J, leaving 9 bases between them. This CDR3 region has 13 residues. Germline V gene data show CDR1 as SQVTM and CDR2 as ANQGSEA. The chain's CDR3 is CSVVDRDTGELFF. The DNA of the CDR3 is TGCAGCGTTGTCGACCGCGACACCGGGGAGCTGTTTTTT.

In its sample, this clonotype was seen a few times. The V call is TRBV20-1, the J call TRBJ2-7, with 10 positions matching TRBD2. The germline V gene has CDR1 DFQATT and CDR2 SNEGSKA (reference sequence). The junction had 4 bases not matched to a gene; V was cut back by 2 bases and J by 0 bases. The CDR3 extends over 15 amino acids. CDR3 residues: CSARSLAGVSYEQYF. The CDR3 DNA follows: TGCAGTGCTAGATCCCTAGCGGGGGTCTCCTACGAGCAGTACTTC.

This chain connects TRBV7-2 to TRBJ2-5; 8 bases are a match to TRBD2. Losses at the gene ends were 0 bases for V and 1 base for J; bases not matched to a gene: 10. Germline loops: CDR1 SGHTA, CDR2 FQGNSA. The CDR3 runs 18 residues. CDR3 DNA: TGTGCCAGCAGCTTAGCGCCCTTAACTAGCGGAAGCCAAGAGACCCAGTACTTC. Protein product: CASSLAPLTSGSQETQYF. The variable domain in full, completed from reference TRBV7-2 and TRBJ2-5, reads GAGVSQSPSNKVTEKGKDVELRCDPISGHTALYWYRQSLGQGLEFLIYFQGNSAPDKSGLPSDRFSAERTGGSVSTLTIQRTQQEDSAVYLCASSLAPLTSGSQETQYFGPGTRLLVL.

The sample holds a few counts of this clonotype. The V gene is TRBV6-2 or TRBV6-3, the J gene TRBJ2-1; D is unclear. This CDR3 has 11 residues. Deletions cut 7 bases from V and 10 bases from J, with 11 bases between. CDR1 and CDR2 from the germline V gene are MNHEY and SVGEGT. The CDR3 coding sequence is TGTGCCAGCACCTCCAGCCGGGAGCAGTTCTTC. Translation gives CASTSSREQFF.

The J gene is TRBJ2-7, the V gene TRBV5-1, with 9 bases that match TRBD2. Germline loops: CDR1 SGHRS, CDR2 YFSETQ. CDR3 length: 15 residues. The trim removed 3 bases at V and 5 bases at J, leaving 9 bases unmatched. As DNA, the CDR3 is TGCGCCAGCAGCTCAATAGCGGGAGAAATCGACGAGCAGTACTTC. This sequence encodes CASSSIAGEIDEQYF.

This clonotype was observed a single time. The rearrangement uses TRBV5-1 and TRBJ2-1, with 10 positions matching TRBD1. Germline values: CDR1 SGHRS, CDR2 YFSETQ. The CDR3 is 16 residues long. The junction had 9 bases not matched to a gene; V was cut back by 4 bases and J by 5 bases. As DNA, the CDR3 is TGCGCCAGCAGCCCCCGAGGGACAGGGGCAAACAATGAGCAGTTCTTC. This encodes CASSPRGTGANNEQFF. Using reference TRBV5-1 and TRBJ2-1 for the parts outside the CDR3, the full variable domain is KAGVTQTPRYLIKTRGQQVTLSCSPISGHRSVSWYQQTPGQGLQFLFEYFSETQRNKGNFPGRFSGRQFSNSRSEMNVSTLELGDSALYLCASSPRGTGANNEQFFGPGTRLTVL.

This clonotype was picked up many times. This rearrangement joins TRBV2 to TRBJ2-1; 10 bases are shared with TRBD2. V gave up 1 base and J gave up 4 bases; unmatched junction bases: 10. Germline V gene sequence: CDR1 SNHLY, CDR2 FYNNEI. The CDR3 sequence is 18 residues long. The CDR3 sequence: CASSEVGLAGVRYNEQFF. The CDR3 bases are TGTGCCAGCAGTGAAGTAGGGCTAGCGGGAGTTAGGTACAATGAGCAGTTCTTC.

V and J are TRBV6-5 and TRBJ2-5; TRBD1 is a possible D gene (6 bases). The CDR3 has 15 residues. Trimming shortened V by 4 bases and J by 1 base, and 13 bases separated the two germline ends. CDR1 and CDR2 (germline): MNHEY, SVGAGI. For the CDR3, the DNA is TGTGCCAGCAGTTCAGGGGAAACCCTCCAAGAGACCCAGTACTTC. It yields the protein CASSSGETLQETQYF.

The V gene is TRBV6-5, the J gene TRBJ1-1, with TRBD1 matching 8 bases. The CDR3 has 13 residues. Per the germline V gene, CDR1 is MNHEY and CDR2 is SVGAGI. After removal of 0 bases from V and 11 bases from J, the junction contained 5 bases not matched to a gene. The CDR3 sequence: CASSYSGTGEAFF. The CDR3 DNA follows: TGTGCCAGCAGTTACTCGGGGACAGGAGAGGCTTTCTTT.

The chain uses TRBV11-2 and TRBJ2-7, with 12 nucleotides matching TRBD2. This CDR3 comprises 15 residues. Losses at the gene ends were 8 bases for V and 5 bases for J; bases not matched to a gene: 10. The germline V gene has CDR1 SGHAT and CDR2 FQNNGV. In nucleotides, the CDR3 is TGTGCCAGCCGCCGACTAGCGGGAGTTGGTGACGAGCAGTACTTC. Amino acid sequence: CASRRLAGVGDEQYF.

This clonotype was observed many times. J is TRBJ2-5 and V is TRBV12-3 or TRBV12-4; D ambiguous. V was trimmed by 6 bases and J by 3 bases, leaving 5 bases between them. This CDR3 comprises 11 residues. In DNA form, the CDR3 reads TGTGCCAGCAGCCACGAAGAGACCCAGTACTTC. This gives the protein CASSHEETQYF.

The sample holds a few counts of this clonotype. V and J are TRBV5-4 and TRBJ2-1; 8 positions match TRBD2. The germline V gene has CDR1 SGHNT and CDR2 YYREEE (reference sequence). CDR3 length: 14 amino acids. The V gene end was trimmed by 1 base and the J gene end by 5 bases; junction bases not matched to a gene: 2. The CDR3 protein is CASSLKLADNEQFF. The CDR3 bases are TGTGCCAGCAGCTTGAAACTAGCGGACAATGAGCAGTTCTTC.

This sequence joins TRBV5-1 and TRBJ2-7; the match to TRBD1 covers 9 bases. Per the germline V gene, CDR1 is SGHRS and CDR2 is YFSETQ. This CDR3 region has 14 residues. Trimming at V came to 6 bases and at J to 2 bases, leaving 6 bases not matched to a gene. CDR3 in DNA: TGCGCCAGCAAAGGTACAGGGGGCCCCTACGAGCAGTACTTC. As protein: CASKGTGGPYEQYF.

This clonotype turned up a few times. The chain combines TRBV29-1 with TRBJ2-4; D unclear. V dropped 2 bases and J dropped 0 bases, with 5 bases sitting between them. This CDR3 comprises 13 residues. Per germline, CDR1 SQVTM and CDR2 ANQGSEA. The CDR3, as DNA: TGCAGCGTTGAAAATGTAGCCAAAAACATTCAGTACTTC. Protein: CSVENVAKNIQYF.

The V call is TRBV12-3 or TRBV12-4, the J call TRBJ2-1; 10 bases agree with TRBD2. The CDR3 extends over 15 amino acids. The trim removed 1 base at V and 9 bases at J, leaving 6 bases unmatched. The CDR3 is CASSLESSGRTEQFF. The CDR3 DNA is TGTGCCAGCAGTTTAGAGTCTAGCGGGAGAACTGAGCAGTTCTTC.

V is TRBV7-3 and J is TRBJ2-7; 9 bases fit TRBD2. Per the germline V gene, CDR1 is SGHTA and CDR2 is FQGTGA. With V trimmed by 1 base and J by 4 bases, 5 bases remained unmatched. CDR3 length: 15 amino acids. The CDR3 spells CASSLSSGSKYEQYF. The CDR3 DNA sequence: TGTGCCAGCAGCTTAAGTAGCGGGAGTAAATACGAGCAGTACTTC.